This entry features one T cell receptor beta chain sequence. The sample comes from a study of blood T cell repertoires in COVID-19. Study context: Sources were T cells, B-cell-depleted T cells, or PBMCs; the material itself was cDNA or gDNA.

The germline V gene has CDR1 LGHDT and CDR2 YNNKEL (reference sequence). Trimming took 2 bases from V and 3 from J; bases not matched to a gene: 7. The CDR3 is 17 residues long. Some clones are missing from TCRdb's copy, which holds only in-frame ones; the method was immunoSEQ multiplex PCR. Of about 130,000 clones listed, around 86% were seen once; the top ten hold 9.5% to 10%. This chain connects TRBV3-1 (or the pseudogene TRBV3-2) to TRBJ1-3; 10 nucleotides agree with TRBD1. The sample taken for sequencing was peripheral blood. The origin of this receptor is a man aged 40-49 years with active or convalescent COVID-19. The CDR3 loop is CASSQMTGGIGGNTIYF. The CDR3 nucleotides read TGTGCCAGCAGCCAAATGACAGGGGGCATTGGTGGAAACACCATATATTTT.